Sequencing of this T cell receptor beta chain was carried out in a study of identical twins. General study results and limits: Cord blood beta clonotypes that were abundant carried fewer insertions, and memory repertoires showed no such trend. An excess of low generation probability was shown by twin-shared out-of-frame alpha sequences. Sequences that were beta out-of-frame showed weaker excess twin sharing.

Unique molecular identifiers were present on the cDNA, and a universal primer site came from template switching. TCRdb re-called the 5' RACE reads with MiXCR, one entry per CDR3 protein. This sample yields 420,000 or so distinct CDR3 sequences, of which less than 20% are seen a single time; 10% to 15% belongs to the top ten. Comment on this clonotype: The antigen is not known.

This CDR3 has 16 residues. Germline V CDR1 and CDR2: SGHTA, FQGNSA. Losses at the gene ends were 5 bases for V and 2 bases for J; bases not matched to a gene: 7. Sequencing used naive T cells sorted from blood. The chain uses TRBV7-2 and TRBJ2-7; 12 bases agree with TRBD2. This TCR came from a man over 45 in good health. The CDR3 coding sequence is TGTGCCAGCAGCACGCGGACTAGCGGGGCGGCCTACGAGCAGTACTTC. It codes for CASSTRTSGAAYEQYF.